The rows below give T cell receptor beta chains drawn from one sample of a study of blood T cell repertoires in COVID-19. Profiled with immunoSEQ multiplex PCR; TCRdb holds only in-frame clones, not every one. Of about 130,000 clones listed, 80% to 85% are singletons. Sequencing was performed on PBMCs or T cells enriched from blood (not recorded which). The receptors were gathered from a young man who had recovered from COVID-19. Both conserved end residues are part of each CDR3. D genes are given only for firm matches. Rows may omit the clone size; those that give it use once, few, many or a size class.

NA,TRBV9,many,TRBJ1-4,CASSAQGKEKLFF,TGTGCCAGCAGCGCCCAGGGGAAGGAAAAACTGTTTTTT
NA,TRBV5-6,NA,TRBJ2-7,CASSSNWASYEQYF,TGTGCCAGCAGCTCGAACTGGGCATCCTACGAGCAGTACTTC
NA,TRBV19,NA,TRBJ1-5,CASIGMNSNQPQHF,TGTGCCAGTATCGGGATGAATAGCAATCAGCCCCAGCATTTT
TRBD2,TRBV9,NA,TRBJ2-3,CASSVATSGGAPDTQYF,TGTGCCAGCAGCGTAGCTACCAGCGGGGGGGCCCCAGATACGCAGTATTTT
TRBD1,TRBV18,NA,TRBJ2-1,CASSPPGTVKGNEQFF,TGTGCCAGCTCACCACCCGGGACAGTGAAGGGGAATGAGCAGTTCTTC
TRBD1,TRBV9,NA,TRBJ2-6,CASSVTGDRGTGANVLTF,TGTGCCAGCAGCGTGACGGGGGACAGGGGTACCGGGGCCAACGTCCTGACTTTC
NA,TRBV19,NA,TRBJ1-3,CASSDISGNTIYF,TGTGCCAGTAGTGACATCTCTGGAAACACCATATATTTT
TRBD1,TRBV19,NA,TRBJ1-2,CASTTTGVVYGYTF,TGTGCCAGTACTACGACAGGGGTGGTCTATGGCTACACCTTC
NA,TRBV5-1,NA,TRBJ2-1,CASSLRVKEGYNEQFF,TGCGCCAGCAGCCTGAGGGTGAAAGAAGGTTACAATGAGCAGTTCTTC
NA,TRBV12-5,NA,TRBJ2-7,CASGLVGRYEQYF,TGTGCTAGTGGTTTGGTGGGGCGCTACGAGCAGTACTTC
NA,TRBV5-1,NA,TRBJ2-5,CASSLALEPQETQYF,TGCGCCAGCAGCTTGGCACTAGAGCCTCAAGAGACCCAGTACTTC
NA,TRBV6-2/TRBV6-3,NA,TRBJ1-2,CASSNTGHGYTF,TGTGCCAGCAGCAATACAGGGCATGGCTACACCTTC
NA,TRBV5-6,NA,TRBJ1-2,CASSFVGLQDNGYTF,TGTGCCAGCAGCTTCGTGGGTTTACAGGACAATGGCTACACCTTC
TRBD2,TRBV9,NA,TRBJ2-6,CASSVGGAGDTGANVLTF,TGTGCCAGCAGCGTAGGCGGGGCGGGAGATACGGGGGCCAACGTCCTGACTTTC
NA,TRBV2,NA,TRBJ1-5,CASSAPSGGNQPQHF,TGTGCCAGCAGTGCCCCATCAGGGGGCAATCAGCCCCAGCATTTT
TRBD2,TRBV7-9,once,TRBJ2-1,CASSFGTSGDLYNEQFF,TGTGCCAGCAGCTTCGGGACTAGCGGGGATTTATACAATGAGCAGTTCTTC
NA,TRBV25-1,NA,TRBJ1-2,CASSEGTRGHGYTF,TGTGCCAGCAGTGAAGGGACAAGGGGCCATGGCTACACCTTC
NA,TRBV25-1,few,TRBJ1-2,CASTQGGVANYGYTF,TGTGCCAGCACCCAAGGGGGTGTAGCTAACTATGGCTACACCTTC
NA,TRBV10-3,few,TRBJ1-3,CATRAQGTGNTIYF,TGTGCCACACGTGCTCAGGGGACTGGAAACACCATATATTTT
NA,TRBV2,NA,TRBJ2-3,CASSVVAGSTDTQYF,TGTGCCAGCAGTGTTGTGGCGGGGAGCACAGATACGCAGTATTTT
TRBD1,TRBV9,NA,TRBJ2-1,CASSVEIGGFSYNEQFF,TGTGCCAGCAGCGTAGAGATAGGGGGCTTCTCCTACAATGAGCAGTTCTTC
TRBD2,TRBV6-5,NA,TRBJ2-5,CATQTSGETQYF,TGTGCCACCCAGACTAGCGGAGAGACCCAGTACTTC
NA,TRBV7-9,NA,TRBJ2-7,CASSSRTDYEQYF,TGTGCCAGCAGCTCCAGGACAGATTACGAGCAGTACTTC
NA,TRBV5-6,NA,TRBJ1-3,CASSPRAGNTIYF,TGTGCCAGCAGCCCCAGGGCTGGAAACACCATATATTTT
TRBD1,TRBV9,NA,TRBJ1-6,CASSPGQGKNSPLHF,TGTGCCAGCAGCCCAGGACAGGGGAAGAATTCACCCCTCCACTTT
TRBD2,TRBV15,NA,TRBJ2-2,CATSTRLASNTGELFF,TGTGCCACCAGCACCCGACTAGCCTCGAACACCGGGGAGCTGTTTTTT
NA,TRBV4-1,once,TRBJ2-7,CASSQGTETYEQYF,TGCGCCAGCAGCCAAGGGACAGAAACCTACGAGCAGTACTTC
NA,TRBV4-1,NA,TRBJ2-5,CASSQGAAGKQETQYF,TGCGCCAGCAGCCAAGGGGCCGCTGGAAAACAAGAGACCCAGTACTTC
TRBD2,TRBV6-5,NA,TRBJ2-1,CASTGTTPHNEQFF,TGTGCCAGTACCGGGACTACTCCGCACAATGAGCAGTTCTTC
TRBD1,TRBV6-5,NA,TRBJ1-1,CASRPGQGSAEAFF,TGTGCCAGCAGACCGGGACAGGGGAGTGCTGAAGCTTTCTTT
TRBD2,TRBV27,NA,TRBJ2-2,CASSLLGLANTGELFF,TGTGCCAGCAGTTTATTGGGACTAGCGAACACCGGGGAGCTGTTTTTT
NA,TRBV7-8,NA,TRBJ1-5,CASSLKRELSNQPQHF,TGTGCCAGCAGCTTAAAGAGGGAGCTCAGCAATCAGCCCCAGCATTTT
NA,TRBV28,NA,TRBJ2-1,CASSFRQYDEQFF,TGTGCCAGCAGTTTCAGACAATATGATGAGCAGTTCTTC
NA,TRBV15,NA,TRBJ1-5,CATSRDRRGGQPQHF,TGTGCCACCAGCAGAGATAGGAGGGGAGGTCAGCCCCAGCATTTT
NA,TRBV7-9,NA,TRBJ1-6,CASSPSEGSGNSPLHF,TGTGCCAGCAGCCCCTCCGAGGGCTCGGGGAATTCACCCCTCCACTTT
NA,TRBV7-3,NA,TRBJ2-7,CASSLISGASYEQYF,TGTGCCAGCAGCTTAATCTCAGGGGCTTCCTACGAGCAGTACTTC
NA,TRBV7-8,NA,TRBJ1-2,CASSLVPGNYGYTF,TGTGCCAGCAGCTTAGTCCCAGGGAACTATGGCTACACCTTC
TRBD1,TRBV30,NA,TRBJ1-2,CACGDRGHGYTF,TGTGCCTGCGGGGACAGGGGGCACGGCTACACCTTC
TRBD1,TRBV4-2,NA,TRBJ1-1,CASSQDDRENTEAFF,TGTGCCAGCAGCCAAGATGACAGGGAAAACACTGAAGCTTTCTTT
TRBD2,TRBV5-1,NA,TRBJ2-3,CASSLVAGALTDTQYF,TGCGCCAGCAGCTTGGTAGCGGGAGCCCTCACAGATACGCAGTATTTT
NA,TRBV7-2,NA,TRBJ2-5,CASSLRGIQETQYF,TGTGCCAGCAGCTTAAGGGGTATTCAAGAGACCCAGTACTTC
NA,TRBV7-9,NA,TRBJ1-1,CASSFPSQADGTEAFF,TGTGCCAGCAGCTTCCCCAGTCAGGCCGACGGCACTGAAGCTTTCTTT
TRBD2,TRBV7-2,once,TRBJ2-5,CASSPGTSRQETQYF,TGTGCCAGCAGCCCCGGGACTAGCAGACAAGAGACCCAGTACTTC
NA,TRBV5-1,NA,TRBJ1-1,CASSSDTGGATEAFF,TGCGCCAGCAGCTCGGACACGGGCGGTGCGACTGAAGCTTTCTTT
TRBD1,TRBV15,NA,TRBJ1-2,CATTPVRGQINYGYTF,TGTGCCACCACCCCAGTTCGGGGACAGATTAACTATGGCTACACCTTC